Following are 24 T cell receptor beta chains from one sample sequenced in a study of CD8 T cells in Susac syndrome. When the RNA was reverse transcribed, random hexamers were used with an input of about 0.45 to 1 ug. TCRdb redid the calling of the immunoSEQ multiplex PCR reads with MiXCR, one entry per CDR3 protein. The sample contains 130,000 or so distinct CDR3 sequences, around 90% of which appear only once. Sequenced: CD8+ T cells from PBMCs. Receptor source: a human donor with multiple sclerosis.

The chain uses TRBV28 and TRBJ2-7; D not certain. This CDR3 is built from 15 residues. The V gene's germline CDR1 is MDHEN and CDR2 SYDVKM. Trimming took off 2 bases at V and 2 bases at J, with 13 bases between the two ends. This CDR3 reads CASSLRRDPAYEQYF. In nucleotides, the CDR3 is TGTGCCAGCAGTTTACGAAGGGATCCCGCCTACGAGCAGTACTTC.

V and J are TRBV4-3 and TRBJ2-5; 7 nucleotides line up with TRBD2. Trimming took 0 bases from V and 4 from J; bases not matched to a gene: 5. This CDR3 is 15 amino acids long. Looked up from germline, CDR1 is LGHNA and CDR2 is YSLEER. Written as DNA, the CDR3 is TGCGCCAGCAGCCAAGATCTTACGGGAGGAGAGACCCAGTACTTC. Its translation is CASSQDLTGGETQYF.

The rearrangement links TRBV19 to TRBJ1-2; D is possibly TRBD1 (5 bases). The germline CDR1 and CDR2 sequences are LNHDA and SQIVND (reference sequence). The CDR3 sequence is 12 residues long. Trimming pared 3 bases from V and 8 bases from J, leaving 10 bases between. DNA of the CDR3: TGTGCCAGTAGTATCGGGACGCTGGGCTACACCTTC. Protein: CASSIGTLGYTF.

The table lists this clonotype with a count of one. This sequence joins TRBV6-5 and TRBJ2-7; D is perhaps TRBD1 (6 bases). Germline V gene data show CDR1 as MNHEY and CDR2 as SVGAGI. This CDR3 contains 16 residues. The V gene lost 1 base and the J gene lost 2 bases, with 15 bases spanning the gap. CDR3 residues: CASSYLGTQGPYEQYF. CDR3 DNA: TGTGCCAGCAGTTACTTGGGTACACAGGGACCCTACGAGCAGTACTTC.

CDR3 loop: CASSYELGQGPPEQYF. DNA of the CDR3: TGCGCCAGCAGCTACGAACTGGGACAGGGGCCACCCGAGCAGTACTTC. The chain recombines TRBV4-1 with TRBJ2-7; TRBD1 aligns across 10 bases. Germline V CDR1 and CDR2: MGHRA, YSYEKL. V dropped 5 bases and J dropped 6; count of bases not matched to a gene: 13. The CDR3 length is 16 residues.

The V gene is TRBV4-3, the J gene TRBJ1-5; D gene uncertain. The CDR3 extends over 13 amino acids. Per the germline V gene, CDR1 is LGHNA and CDR2 is YSLEER. Trimming cost V 5 bases and J 5 bases, with 10 bases left between them. CDR3 DNA sequence: TGCGCCAGCAGCTTTAGTCCCGATCAGCCCCAGCATTTT. The encoded protein is CASSFSPDQPQHF.

This sequence joins TRBV7-2 and TRBJ2-1; 7 bases agree with TRBD2. CDR3 size: 16 residues. CDR1 is SGHTA and CDR2 is FQGNSA in the germline V gene. V lost 10 bases and J lost 1; bases outside the gene matches: 13. CDR3 region: CATQSTSGASYNEQFF. For the CDR3, the DNA is TGTGCCACCCAATCGACCAGCGGGGCATCCTACAATGAGCAGTTCTTC.

The genes are TRBV19 and TRBJ2-1, with D uncertain. Trimming took 3 bases from V and 6 from J, leaving 9 bases between them. Germline values: CDR1 LNHDA, CDR2 SQIVND (reference sequence). The CDR3 contains 13 residues. The CDR3: CASSIGPSNEQFF. The DNA for the CDR3 is TGTGCCAGTAGTATCGGACCCTCCAATGAGCAGTTCTTC.

The chain carries TRBV5-6 and TRBJ2-7; tentatively, D is TRBD1 (6 bases). The germline V and J ends were trimmed by 0 bases and 6 bases, with 13 bases remaining between them. Germline V lookup: CDR1 SGHDT, CDR2 YYEEEE. The CDR3 loop spans 14 amino acids. The CDR3 spells CASSLAFGTSEQYF. CDR3 sequence (DNA): TGTGCCAGCAGCTTGGCCTTCGGGACAAGCGAGCAGTACTTC.

The chain uses TRBV7-2 and TRBJ2-7, with TRBD2 matching 8 bases. The CDR3 has 13 amino acids. Per germline, CDR1 SGHTA and CDR2 FQGNSA. With 4 bases clipped from V and 5 bases from J, the junction kept 4 bases outside the gene matches. DNA of the CDR3: TGTGCCAGCAGCTGGACTAGCAGCCACGAGCAGTACTTC. This encodes CASSWTSSHEQYF.

V and J are TRBV7-9 and TRBJ2-7; no clear D gene. Deletions cut 4 bases from V and 2 bases from J, with 12 bases between. The CDR3 totals 14 residues. CDR1 SEHNR and CDR2 FQNEAQ come from the germline V gene (reference sequence). CDR3 DNA: TGTGCCAGCAGCTCTCCCCAGGTTACCTACGAGCAGTACTTC. Translation gives CASSSPQVTYEQYF.

The chain couples TRBV27 to TRBJ2-7; 7 bases are a match to TRBD1. J lost 3 bases, V lost 6 bases, and 11 bases had no gene match. The CDR3 is made up of 15 amino acids. Germline V gene sequence: CDR1 MNHEY, CDR2 SMNVEV (reference sequence). The CDR3: CASSPTGSGHYEQYF. CDR3 sequence (DNA): TGTGCCAGCAGCCCGACAGGGAGCGGTCACTACGAGCAGTACTTC.

The rearrangement links TRBV7-9 to TRBJ1-1; D is unresolved. The CDR3 length is 11 residues. CDR1 is SEHNR, CDR2 FQNEAQ, per germline (reference sequence). Trimming took off 5 bases at V and 7 bases at J, with 8 bases between the two ends. The CDR3: CASSPNVEAFF. In DNA form, the CDR3 reads TGTGCCAGCAGCCCAAACGTTGAAGCTTTCTTT.

This clonotype was counted once. V and J are TRBV5-1 and TRBJ1-1, with D maybe TRBD1 (5 bases). Per germline, CDR1 SGHRS and CDR2 YFSETQ. CDR3 size: 15 residues. V gave up 0 bases and J gave up 3 bases, with 12 bases separating them. In DNA form, the CDR3 reads TGCGCCAGCAGCTTGGCCGAGGGGATGTACACTGAAGCTTTCTTT. This translates into CASSLAEGMYTEAFF.

The table lists this clonotype with a few counts. The CDR3 loop is CASSGGNTIYF. The DNA of the CDR3 is TGTGCCAGCAGCGGGGGAAACACCATATATTTT. V and J are TRBV5-6 and TRBJ1-3; D is ambiguous. V lost 4 bases and J lost 4, with 3 bases in between. This CDR3 comprises 11 residues. The germline CDR1 and CDR2 sequences are SGHDT and YYEEEE.

This rearrangement joins TRBV5-1 to TRBJ1-1; 9 bases agree with TRBD1. Germline V CDR1 and CDR2: SGHRS, YFSETQ. Losses at the gene ends were 2 bases for V and 6 bases for J; bases not matched to a gene: 14. The CDR3 loop spans 17 amino acids. The CDR3 loop reads CASSLTRPGQGFAEAFF. In nucleotides, the CDR3 is TGCGCCAGCAGCTTAACACGACCGGGACAGGGTTTTGCTGAAGCTTTCTTT.

Concerning this clonotype: One end of the junction fails to match germline, which may point to a read error. The chain joins TRBV12-3 or TRBV12-4 to TRBJ2-7, with no clear D. The CDR3 length is 13 residues. The CDR3 sequence: CASSLGYGYEQCF. The CDR3 DNA is TGTGCCAGCAGCCTCGGTTACGGGTACGAGCAGTGCTTC.

This sequence joins TRBV29-1 and TRBJ2-2; D ambiguous. CDR3 length equals 15 residues. The V gene lost 2 bases and the J gene lost 3 bases, with 13 bases spanning the gap. CDR1 and CDR2 (germline): SQVTM, ANQGSEA. The DNA of the CDR3 is TGCAGCGTTGAAAACAGTGGGGTTTACACCGGGGAGCTGTTTTTT. It is translated as CSVENSGVYTGELFF.

CDR3 sequence (DNA): TGCGCCAGCAGCTTGGAATTGGGGGTCCAAGAGACCCAGTACTTC. The encoded protein is CASSLELGVQETQYF. V gene TRBV5-1 combines with J gene TRBJ2-5, with D perhaps TRBD1 or TRBD2 (5 bases each). The germline V gene has CDR1 SGHRS and CDR2 YFSETQ. The CDR3 has 15 amino acids. The ends were cut back, 0 bases at V and 1 base at J, with 10 bases in the middle. Full variable domain (remainder filled in from reference TRBV5-1 and TRBJ2-5): KAGVTQTPRYLIKTRGQQVTLSCSPISGHRSVSWYQQTPGQGLQFLFEYFSETQRNKGNFPGRFSGRQFSNSRSEMNVSTLELGDSALYLCASSLELGVQETQYFGPGTRLLVL.

V gene TRBV5-6 combines with J gene TRBJ2-7; D is perhaps TRBD1 (6 bases). The CDR3 sequence is 14 residues long. The germline V and J ends were trimmed by 2 bases and 3 bases, with 12 bases remaining between them. The V gene's germline CDR1 is SGHDT and CDR2 YYEEEE. In DNA form, the CDR3 reads TGTGCCAGCAGCTTAAGGGGGAACTTCTACGAGCAGTACTTC. Protein: CASSLRGNFYEQYF.

The J gene is TRBJ2-1, the V gene TRBV29-1; D gene unclear. V was clipped by 4 bases and J by 7 bases, with 14 bases between them. Looked up from germline, CDR1 is SQVTM and CDR2 is ANQGSEA. The CDR3 has 13 amino acids. In DNA, the CDR3 is TGCAGCGTTGTCGCGGCTCCCGGGAATGAGCAGTTCTTC. This codes for CSVVAAPGNEQFF.

The genes are TRBV9 and TRBJ2-2; 9 nucleotides align to TRBD1. Per germline, CDR1 SGDLS and CDR2 YYNGEE. The CDR3 length is 15 residues. V was pared by 0 bases and J by 6 bases, with 3 bases of the junction left unmatched. In DNA, the CDR3 is TGTGCCAGCAGCGTAGGGACAGGGGAGGCCGGGGAGCTGTTTTTT. It specifies CASSVGTGEAGELFF.

The rearrangement links TRBV6-5 to TRBJ2-7; 7 bases are a match to TRBD1. CDR3 length: 15 residues. The germline V gene has CDR1 MNHEY and CDR2 SVGAGI. The J segment lost 1 base and the V segment lost 2 bases, leaving 5 bases of the junction unmatched. The CDR3, as DNA: TGTGCCAGCAGTTACCGGGACAGCGGATCCTACGAGCAGTACTTC. It codes for CASSYRDSGSYEQYF.

The chain has TRBV15 and TRBJ2-1; D call uncertain. The germline V gene encodes CDR1 LNHNV and CDR2 YYDKDF (reference sequence). Trimming stripped 3 bases from V and 6 bases from J, with 12 bases between. The length of the CDR3 is 14 residues. The CDR3 nucleotides read TGTGCCACCAGCAGCGTCAGCTACACCAATGAGCAGTTCTTC. Protein product: CATSSVSYTNEQFF.